The source of this TCR beta chain is a study of blood T cell repertoires in COVID-19. Study-wide context: Sample material is recorded as cDNA or gDNA derived from T cells, B-cell-depleted T cells, or PBMCs.

TCRdb's table, derived via immunoSEQ multiplex PCR, lists solely in-frame clones and lacks some. The sample has more than 90,000 clones; approximately 89% are singletons. With 4 bases removed from V and 1 base from J, the gap between germline ends came to 7 bases. The germline V gene has CDR1 LNHNV and CDR2 YYDKDF (reference sequence). The CDR3 runs 13 residues. This clone was counted at least ten times. The J gene is TRBJ1-2, the V gene TRBV15; D unclear. This TCR was sampled from a woman in her twenties or thirties with acute or convalescent COVID-19. Sequencing was done on a sample of peripheral blood. The CDR3 protein is CATSTSDNYGYTF. The CDR3 region has the DNA TGTGCCACCAGCACCTCAGATAACTATGGCTACACCTTC.